The sequence of this T cell receptor (beta chain) was determined in a study of blood T cell repertoires in COVID-19. Overall study: Donors in the United States, Italy and Spain gave samples during acute or convalescent COVID-19.

Profiling relied on immunoSEQ multiplex PCR, and the TCRdb table lists in-frame clones only, not all of them. The sample lists about 340,000 clones, roughly 86% occurring once. This sequence was found in a woman aged 70-85 years with COVID-19, enrolled during active disease. The sequencing input was peripheral blood.

The CDR3 region has the DNA TGTGCCAGCAGTTCAGGACGGGGAGGGACTGAAGCTTTCTTT. It is translated as CASSSGRGGTEAFF. The chain has TRBV13 and TRBJ1-1, with D hard to call. This CDR3 comprises 14 residues. In germline, CDR1 is PRHDT, CDR2 FYEKMQ (reference sequence). The germline V and J ends were trimmed by 6 bases and 5 bases, with 16 bases remaining between them.